What follows are 10 T cell receptor beta chains derived from one specimen sequenced in a study of beta chain features in type 1 diabetes. These receptors are not linked to any known antigen. Sequenced material consisted of expressed TCRB transcripts (all of the isolated RNA was reverse transcribed). Sequencing was performed with immunoSEQ multiplex PCR; in TCRdb, only in-frame clones are kept and a portion is missing. This sample has 300,000 to 450,000 clones, with 8.5% to 10% found just once. Study outcomes and limitations: Within each of all four CD4+ subsets, Type 1 diabetes patients had TCRB CDR3s that were moderately but significantly shorter.

Source material: central memory CD4+ T cells from blood. Receptors originate from a man between 25 and 39 years old with type 1 diabetes.

In this sample, this clone turned up once. This chain uses TRBV7-9 with TRBJ2-3; TRBD2 matches at 8 bases. The junction had 9 bases not matched to a gene; V was cut back by 5 bases and J by 2 bases. CDR1 SEHNR and CDR2 FQNEAQ come from the germline V gene (reference sequence). This CDR3 has 16 residues. CDR3 sequence reads: CASSPLAGLPTDTQYF. CDR3 coding DNA: TGTGCCAGCAGCCCCTTAGCGGGACTCCCCACAGATACGCAGTATTTT.

This clone was picked up a small number of times. The rearrangement links TRBV6-1 to TRBJ2-6, with D unclear. V was pared by 2 bases and J by 2 bases, with 10 bases between. From germline, CDR1 is MNHNS and CDR2 SASEGT. The CDR3 spans 16 residues. The CDR3 DNA follows: TGTGCCAGCAGTGAACAGCTTAGGGCTGGGGCCAACGTCCTGACTTTC. Encoded protein: CASSEQLRAGANVLTF.

This clone occurred a few times. The chain recombines TRBV2 with TRBJ2-5; no clear D gene. Per germline, CDR1 SNHLY and CDR2 FYNNEI. The CDR3 is 16 residues long. The ends were cut back, 0 bases at V and 2 bases at J, with 13 bases in the middle. DNA of the CDR3: TGTGCCAGCAGTGAAGCTAAAACCAGAGGTCAAGAGACCCAGTACTTC. Translation gives CASSEAKTRGQETQYF.

This clone was counted only a few times. The rearrangement joins TRBV7-8 to TRBJ2-7, with D maybe TRBD1 (5 bases). V was clipped by 4 bases and J by 5 bases, with 15 bases between them. The germline V gene has CDR1 SGHVS and CDR2 FQNEAQ. The CDR3 runs to 14 residues. CDR3 in amino acids: CASSSTPRENEQYF. Written as DNA, the CDR3 is TGTGCCAGCAGCTCGACCCCCAGGGAAAACGAGCAGTACTTC.

This clone was observed a handful of times. An end of the junction does not agree with germline; a read error may underlie this. The V gene is TRBV6-1, the J gene TRBJ2-1; 16 bases fit TRBD2. Germline-derived CDR1 and CDR2 are MNHNS and SASEGT. CDR3 length equals 16 residues. Written as DNA, the CDR3 is TGTGCCATCAGTGTTGAGGGACTAGCGGGAGGGGATGAGCAGTTCTTC. Protein product: CAISVEGLAGGDEQFF.

The chain has TRBV6-5 and TRBJ2-3; D uncertain. CDR3 length equals 14 residues. V was shortened by 0 bases and J by 5 bases, with 9 bases between the two germline ends. CDR1 is MNHEY, CDR2 SVGAGI, per germline. The CDR3 region is CASSYSTTGDTQYF. The CDR3 DNA reads as TGTGCCAGCAGTTACTCAACTACCGGAGATACGCAGTATTTT.

This clone turned up a few times. The chain uses TRBV5-4 and TRBJ2-3; D unresolved. Germline CDR1 is SGHNT and CDR2 is YYREEE (reference sequence). V dropped 0 bases and J dropped 0 bases, with 8 bases sitting between them. This CDR3 comprises 15 residues. The CDR3 DNA sequence: TGTGCCAGCAGCTTGGGGGGAAGGAGCACAGATACGCAGTATTTT. Residues: CASSLGGRSTDTQYF.

The chain carries TRBV7-3 and TRBJ2-4; D might be TRBD2 (5 bases). Looked up from germline, CDR1 is SGHTA and CDR2 is FQGTGA. The CDR3 contains 13 residues. The germline V and J ends were trimmed by 0 bases and 10 bases, with 10 bases remaining between them. The CDR3 nucleotides are TGTGCCAGCAGCTTAACTAGCCGAGGGATTCAGTACTTC. Translation gives CASSLTSRGIQYF.

The gene calls are TRBV23-1 and TRBJ2-7, with D tentatively TRBD1 (6 bases). TRBV23-1 is placed among ORFs of uncertain function. This CDR3 has 16 residues. V shed 4 bases and J shed 2 bases, with 18 bases lying between them. The DNA of the CDR3 is TGCGCCAGCAGTCCAGGGGCCCCCGGACGACCCTACGAGCAGTACTTC. It yields the protein CASSPGAPGRPYEQYF.

There are a few counts of this clone. V is TRBV5-1 and J is TRBJ2-1, with 9 bases lining up with TRBD1. CDR1 SGHRS and CDR2 YFSETQ come from the germline V gene. Trimming took 4 bases from V and 6 from J; bases not matched to a gene: 5. The CDR3 extends over 14 amino acids. The CDR3: CASSQLTGGNEQFF. In DNA form, the CDR3 reads TGCGCCAGCAGCCAATTGACAGGGGGCAATGAGCAGTTCTTC. Full variable domain (remainder filled in from reference TRBV5-1 and TRBJ2-1): KAGVTQTPRYLIKTRGQQVTLSCSPISGHRSVSWYQQTPGQGLQFLFEYFSETQRNKGNFPGRFSGRQFSNSRSEMNVSTLELGDSALYLCASSQLTGGNEQFFGPGTRLTVL.